Listed here are 24 T cell receptor beta chains from one sample, sequenced in a study of tumor-infiltrating lymphocytes in primary liver carcinoma. Total RNA amounting to around 450 ng was the source from which TCR beta cDNA was made with a constant-region primer. Libraries covering TCR beta were generated through three nested multiplex PCR rounds (using a slightly modified ARM-PCR). The first two PCR rounds used TRBV1-TRBV30 primers with a Cbeta primer, nine to ten cycles each. TCRdb re-called the multiplex PCR reads through MiXCR, storing one row per CDR3 protein. The sample shows 300,000 to 400,000 distinct CDR3 sequences, roughly 60% of them seen only once. The study extracted blood RNA from unsorted whole blood and also extracted germline DNA. Sequencing was performed on peripheral blood. These TCRs come from a middle-aged man with primary liver carcinoma and hepatitis B virus infection.

V and J are TRBV5-5 and TRBJ1-5; 7 nucleotides line up with TRBD1. The CDR3 covers 15 residues. J gave up 6 bases and V 0 bases, and 6 bases lay outside the gene matches. Germline V gene sequence: CDR1 SGHKS, CDR2 YYEKEE (reference sequence). The CDR3 DNA reads as TGTGCCAGCAGCTTGGGGCCAGGGGGTCTTCAGCCCCAGCATTTT. This gives the protein CASSLGPGGLQPQHF.

A remark on this clonotype: The junction does not match germline at one end; this may be a read error. V gene TRBV6-1 combines with J gene TRBJ1-1; 7 bases line up with TRBD1. The CDR3 is made up of 12 amino acids. Germline CDR1 and CDR2: MNHNS and SASEGT. Here the CDR3 DNA reads TGTACCAGTTCGACAGGGTACACTGAAGCTTTCTTT. Amino acids: CTSSTGYTEAFF.

Note on this clonotype: One junction end does not reproduce the germline sequence, and a read error may be involved. The chain is built from TRBV11-2 and TRBJ2-2; D not certain. Germline assignment: CDR1 SGHAT and CDR2 FQNNGV. This CDR3 comprises 14 residues. The CDR3 spells CVSSLVGVAWELFF. The CDR3 DNA follows: TGTGTCAGCAGCTTAGTGGGCGTCGCCTGGGAGCTGTTTTTT. Using reference TRBV11-2 and TRBJ2-2 for the parts outside the CDR3, the full variable domain is EAGVAQSPRYKIIEKRQSVAFWCNPISGHATLYWYQQILGQGPKLLIQFQNNGVVDDSQLPKDRFSAERLKGVDSTLKIQPAKLEDSAVYLCVSSLVGVAWELFFGEGSRLTVL.

This chain joins TRBV5-4 and TRBJ2-7, with TRBD2 matching 11 bases. V shed 4 bases and J 2 bases; nucleotides not matched to a gene: 8. Germline V gene data show CDR1 as SGHNT and CDR2 as YYREEE (reference sequence). CDR3 length: 16 residues. CDR3 sequence: CASSRGGTSGTYEQYF. CDR3 DNA sequence: TGTGCCAGCAGCCGCGGGGGGACTAGCGGCACCTACGAGCAGTACTTC.

Ten or more counts support this clonotype. CDR3 in DNA: TGTGCCAGCAGGGAAGGGGGTGGCTCCGAGCAGTACTTC. It codes for CASREGGGSEQYF. The chain employs TRBV6-2 or TRBV6-3 and TRBJ2-7; a weak D match, TRBD1 (6 bases). The germline V gene has CDR1 MNHEY and CDR2 SVGEGT. V was clipped by 6 bases and J by 6 bases, with 15 bases between them. The CDR3 has 13 residues.

The chain has TRBV28 and TRBJ2-6; unclear D gene. V was cut by 3 bases and J by 1 base, with 1 base left in between. The CDR3 length is 13 residues. Germline values: CDR1 MDHEN, CDR2 SYDVKM. Here the CDR3 reads CASSFSGANVLTF. Here the CDR3 DNA reads TGTGCCAGCAGTTTTTCTGGGGCCAACGTCCTGACTTTC.

The chain has TRBV20-1 and TRBJ2-3; 10 nucleotides line up with TRBD2. V lost 6 bases, J lost 6 bases, and 12 bases stayed unmatched. Germline V gene sequence: CDR1 DFQATT, CDR2 SNEGSKA (reference sequence). The CDR3 spans 15 residues. In DNA, the CDR3 is TGCAGTGCCTCACTAGGAAGCGGGAGGGGGGATACGCAGTATTTT. Its translation is CSASLGSGRGDTQYF.

The J gene is TRBJ2-5, the V gene TRBV6-5; 8 positions match TRBD1. The CDR3 is 15 residues long. Trimming removed 9 bases from V and 2 bases from J; junction bases left unmatched: 11. Germline V gene data show CDR1 as MNHEY and CDR2 as SVGAGI. The CDR3 coding sequence is TGTGCCAGTGGCCCCTTGGGGACAGGACAAGAGACCCAGTACTTC. This translates into CASGPLGTGQETQYF.

The genes are TRBV9 and TRBJ2-3; D perhaps matches TRBD2 (6 bases). In germline, CDR1 is SGDLS, CDR2 YYNGEE. With 2 bases removed from V and 3 bases from J, the gap between germline ends came to 16 bases. This CDR3 has 16 amino acids. CDR3 in amino acids: CASSVASERGTDTQYF. In nucleotides, the CDR3 is TGTGCCAGCAGCGTGGCTAGCGAGAGGGGAACAGATACGCAGTATTTT.

CDR3 protein: CASSLASQETQYF. The CDR3 DNA is TGTGCCAGCAGCTTGGCGTCCCAAGAGACCCAGTACTTC. This sequence joins TRBV5-6 and TRBJ2-5; no reliable D call. The CDR3 extends over 13 amino acids. V was shortened by 0 bases and J by 1 base, with 4 bases between the two germline ends. Germline CDR1 SGHDT, CDR2 YYEEEE.

The chain is built from TRBV5-5 and TRBJ2-7; D may be TRBD2 (5 bases). The CDR3 is 16 amino acids. Trimming took off 4 bases at V and 5 bases at J, with 22 bases between the two ends. Per germline, CDR1 SGHKS and CDR2 YYEKEE (reference sequence). Written as DNA, the CDR3 is TGTGCCAGCAGCGGGAAGTACGGGGAAAAACTCGACGAGCAGTACTTC. Translation: CASSGKYGEKLDEQYF.

As for this clonotype: This may stem from a read error, because a much larger clone lies one nucleotide away. A read error is likely, as this CDR3 ends without the conserved phenylalanine or tryptophan. Written as DNA, the CDR3 is TGCAGCTCCTTGACCGGAGAGACCCAGTACCTC. Protein: CSSLTGETQYL. The chain carries TRBV29-1 and TRBJ2-5; no clear D gene. V shed 8 bases and J shed 4 bases, with 11 bases lying between them. Germline V gives CDR1 SQVTM, CDR2 ANQGSEA. CDR3 length equals 11 residues.

The chain is built from TRBV30 and TRBJ2-1; the D gene is possibly TRBD1 (7 bases). This CDR3 region has 15 residues. Trimming took 1 base from V and 7 from J, leaving 17 bases between them. Looked up from germline, CDR1 is GTSNPN and CDR2 is SVGIG (reference sequence). In DNA, the CDR3 is TGTGCCTGGAGTGCCCGAACCAGGGGGGAAAATGAGCAGTTCTTC. It translates to CAWSARTRGENEQFF. The full variable domain, its missing parts supplied by reference TRBV30 and TRBJ2-1, is SQTIHQWPATLVQPVGSPLSLECTVEGTSNPNLYWYRQAAGRGLQLLFYSVGIGQISSEVPQNLSASRPQDRQFILSSKKLLLSDSGFYLCAWSARTRGENEQFFGPGTRLTVL.

The chain links TRBV4-1 to TRBJ1-4; D might be TRBD1 (5 bases). This CDR3 region has 15 residues. V shed 11 bases and J shed 0 bases, with 16 bases lying between them. The germline CDR1 and CDR2 sequences are MGHRA and YSYEKL. The DNA of the CDR3 is TGCGCCTCCGGAGCGACAGATTCAACTAATGAAAAACTGTTTTTT. This sequence encodes CASGATDSTNEKLFF.

The V gene is TRBV11-2, the J gene TRBJ2-7; no clear D. Trimming cost V 5 bases and J 5 bases, with 19 bases left between them. Per the germline V gene, CDR1 is SGHAT and CDR2 is FQNNGV. This CDR3 is 15 amino acids long. The CDR3 bases are TGTGCCAGCAGCCTATCTGTGGGAATATCCCACGAGCAGTACTTC. Protein: CASSLSVGISHEQYF.

There are a few counts of this clonotype. J is TRBJ2-7 and V is TRBV6-6; unclear D gene. Germline values: CDR1 MNHNY, CDR2 SVGAGI (reference sequence). This CDR3 has 12 amino acids. V was trimmed by 5 bases and J by 2 bases, leaving 7 bases between them. Here the CDR3 DNA reads TGTGCCAGCAGTCAGGTGGCCTACGAGCAGTACTTC. Encoded protein: CASSQVAYEQYF.

The chain recombines TRBV11-2 with TRBJ2-1; D is unclear. CDR1 SGHAT and CDR2 FQNNGV come from the germline V gene. The CDR3 has 16 residues. Between the trimmed V and J ends, which lost 3 bases and 9 bases, there was a span of 21 bases. The CDR3 nucleotides are TGTGCCAGCAGCTTCAGGTGGGTAGCCGGCCCCAGTGAGCAGTTCTTC. Protein product: CASSFRWVAGPSEQFF.

The chain employs TRBV5-4 and TRBJ2-3; 13 nucleotides agree with TRBD2. This CDR3 is 15 amino acids long. Germline V CDR1 and CDR2: SGHNT, YYREEE (reference sequence). The V segment lost 3 bases and the J segment 7 bases; nucleotides outside the gene matches: 5. The CDR3 DNA follows: TGTGCCAGCAGCTACGGACTAGCGGGAGTATATACGCAGTATTTT. It codes for CASSYGLAGVYTQYF.

The gene calls are TRBV2 and TRBJ1-2; no firm D call. The germline V and J ends were trimmed by 8 bases and 0 bases, with 10 bases remaining between them. The V gene's germline CDR1 is SNHLY and CDR2 FYNNEI. This CDR3 contains 13 residues. This CDR3 is CASGEWANYGYTF. As DNA, the CDR3 is TGTGCCAGCGGCGAGTGGGCTAACTATGGCTACACCTTC.

On this clonotype: This may come from a read error, since a much larger clone is one base off. CDR3 nucleotides: TGTGCCAGCAAAGGAGGGCAGGGCGCTGGGGCCAACGTCCAGACTTTC. Its protein is CASKGGQGAGANVQTF. The chain joins TRBV4-2 to TRBJ2-6, with D perhaps matching TRBD2 (6 bases). The CDR3 consists of 16 residues. Germline values: CDR1 LGHNA, CDR2 YNFKEQ.

This clonotype was counted many times. The chain joins TRBV29-1 to TRBJ1-1; possible D gene TRBD1, 5 bases. The CDR3 is made up of 14 amino acids. The V end lost 7 bases, the J end lost 3 bases, and 18 bases lay between the germline ends. Germline lookup yields CDR1 SQVTM and CDR2 ANQGSEA. The CDR3 loop reads CSGRRGGEDTEAFF. For the CDR3, the DNA is TGCAGCGGCCGCCGGGGGGGGGAGGACACTGAAGCTTTCTTT.

A word on this clonotype: One end of the junction is discordant with germline, which a read error may explain. The genes are TRBV29-1 and TRBJ1-1; 9 nucleotides line up with TRBD1. Germline V gives CDR1 SQVTM, CDR2 ANQGSEA. CDR3 length equals 13 residues. The CDR3 DNA reads as TGCAGCGCCCAACAGGGGGCGAGAACTGAAGCTTCCTTT. This gives the protein CSAQQGARTEASF.

Notes on this clonotype: This sequence may be a read error, since a much larger clone differs from it by one base. The CDR3 here is CSTSTSGMKETQYF. CDR3 coding DNA: TGCAGCACATCGACTAGCGGTATGAAAGAGACCCAGTACTTC. The V call is TRBV29-1, the J call TRBJ2-5; 9 bases match TRBD2. This CDR3 is 14 amino acids long. Germline V gene sequence: CDR1 SQVTM, CDR2 ANQGSEA. Trimming took 8 bases from V and 3 from J; bases not matched to a gene: 10.

Comments on this clonotype: It may be a read error: a sequence one base away is much more abundant. This chain links TRBV6-7 with TRBJ2-7; TRBD1 matches at 7 bases. TRBV6-7 is designated an ORF whose function remains uncertain. The CDR3 spans 17 residues. CDR3 DNA sequence: TGTACCAGCAGTTACCCGACAGGGTCCCTCCCAGGCTACGAGCAGTACTTC. It yields the protein CTSSYPTGSLPGYEQYF.